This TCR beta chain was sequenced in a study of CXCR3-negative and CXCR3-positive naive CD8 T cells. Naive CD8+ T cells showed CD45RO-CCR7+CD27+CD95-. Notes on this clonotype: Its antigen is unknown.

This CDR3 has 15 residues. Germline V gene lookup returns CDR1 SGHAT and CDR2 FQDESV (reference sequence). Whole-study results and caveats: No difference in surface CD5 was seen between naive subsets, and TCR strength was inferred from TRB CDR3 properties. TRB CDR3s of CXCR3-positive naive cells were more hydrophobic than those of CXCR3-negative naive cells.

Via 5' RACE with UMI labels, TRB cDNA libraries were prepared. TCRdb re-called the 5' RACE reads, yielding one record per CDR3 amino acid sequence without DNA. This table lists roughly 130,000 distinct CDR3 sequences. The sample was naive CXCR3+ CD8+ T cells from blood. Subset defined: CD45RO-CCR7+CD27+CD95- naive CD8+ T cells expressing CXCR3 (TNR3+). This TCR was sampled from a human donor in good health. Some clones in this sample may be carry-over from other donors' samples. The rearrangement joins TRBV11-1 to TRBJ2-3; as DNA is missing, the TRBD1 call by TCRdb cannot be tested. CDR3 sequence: CASSTRTGGTDTQYF. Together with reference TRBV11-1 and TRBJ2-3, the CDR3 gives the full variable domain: EAEVAQSPRYKITEKSQAVAFWCDPISGHATLYWYRQILGQGPELLVQFQDESVVDDSQLPKDRFSAERLKGVDSTLKIQPAELGDSAMYLCASSTRTGGTDTQYFGPGTRLTVL.